Below, 19 T cell receptor beta chains from the same sample are listed, as sequenced in a study of response to subunit inactivated influenza vaccine. One entry per CDR3 protein, called by TCRdb with MiXCR from the RT-PCR reads. Of approximately 700,000 distinct CDR3 sequences listed, approximately 15% are singletons. The sequences come from PBMCs from blood, collected approximately 13 days after vaccination. All receptors derive from a man aged 45-60 years who received an inactivated influenza vaccine.

This clonotype was observed a few times. The chain joins TRBV5-1 to TRBJ2-2; D ambiguous. The germline V gene has CDR1 SGHRS and CDR2 YFSETQ. This CDR3 region has 11 residues. Trimming shortened V by 7 bases and J by 7 bases, and 8 bases separated the two germline ends. The CDR3 region has the DNA TGCGCCAGCCTCGTGAACGGGGAGCTGTTTTTT. It specifies CASLVNGELFF.

This clonotype was seen many times. The V gene is TRBV25-1, the J gene TRBJ2-7; D gene uncertain. Per germline, CDR1 MGHDK and CDR2 SYGVNS. The CDR3 is 12 residues long. V shed 7 bases and J shed 3 bases, with 10 bases lying between them. The CDR3 bases are TGTGCCAGCATGGACCCTGACTACGAGCAGTACTTC. Protein sequence: CASMDPDYEQYF.

J is TRBJ2-2 and V is TRBV3-1; D uncertain. V was clipped by 1 base and J by 5 bases, with 8 bases between them. The CDR3 has 14 amino acids. The germline CDR1 and CDR2 sequences are LGHDT and YNNKEL (reference sequence). For the CDR3, the DNA is TGTGCCAGCAGCCAAGTAATCGGTACCGGGGAGCTGTTTTTT. Translated: CASSQVIGTGELFF.

In its sample, this clonotype was seen a few times. The chain has TRBV27 and TRBJ2-7, with 8 bases fitting TRBD2. The CDR3 has 16 residues. J gave up 2 bases and V 1 base, and 7 bases lay outside the gene matches. Germline V lookup: CDR1 MNHEY, CDR2 SMNVEV (reference sequence). CDR3 sequence reads: CASSLLVGRAPYEQYF. The DNA for the CDR3 is TGTGCCAGCAGTTTATTAGTCGGGAGGGCCCCCTACGAGCAGTACTTC.

This clonotype came up a few times. The V gene is TRBV5-1, the J gene TRBJ2-3, with TRBD2 identical over 8 bases. This CDR3 spans 16 amino acids. The trim removed 4 bases at V and 6 bases at J, leaving 13 bases unmatched. Germline values: CDR1 SGHRS, CDR2 YFSETQ. The DNA for the CDR3 is TGCGCCAGCAGCCGGACTAGCCCCCAGTGGTTGGATACGCAGTATTTT. Its protein is CASSRTSPQWLDTQYF. Based on the CDR3 plus reference TRBV5-1 and TRBJ2-3, the full variable domain is KAGVTQTPRYLIKTRGQQVTLSCSPISGHRSVSWYQQTPGQGLQFLFEYFSETQRNKGNFPGRFSGRQFSNSRSEMNVSTLELGDSALYLCASSRTSPQWLDTQYFGPGTRLTVL.

This clonotype was recorded a few times. This chain connects TRBV5-6 to TRBJ2-2; TRBD2 aligns across 12 bases. Trimming cost V 4 bases and J 7 bases; bases outside gene matches: 14. This CDR3 spans 18 amino acids. Germline V gives CDR1 SGHDT, CDR2 YYEEEE. CDR3: CASSLRLAGAPRSGELFF. CDR3 bases: TGTGCCAGCAGCCTTCGACTAGCGGGGGCCCCGCGTAGCGGGGAGCTGTTTTTT.

This clonotype was observed a few times. The chain uses TRBV7-9 and TRBJ2-1, with 8 bases fitting TRBD2. Unmatched junction bases numbered 5, after V lost 3 bases and J lost 7 bases. CDR3 length: 14 residues. The germline V gene encodes CDR1 SEHNR and CDR2 FQNEAQ (reference sequence). The CDR3 DNA reads TGTGCCAGCAGCTTTAGCGGGGTCGGGAATGAGCAGTTCTTC. The encoded protein is CASSFSGVGNEQFF. The complete variable domain, with remaining parts taken from reference TRBV7-9 and TRBJ2-1, reads DTGVSQNPRHKITKRGQNVTFRCDPISEHNRLYWYRQTLGQGPEFLTYFQNEAQLEKSRLLSDRFSAERPKGSFSTLEIQRTEQGDSAMYLCASSFSGVGNEQFFGPGTRLTVL.

V gene TRBV24-1 combines with J gene TRBJ2-1, with D possibly TRBD2 on 5 matching bases. Deletions cut 0 bases from V and 7 bases from J, with 15 bases between. This CDR3 is built from 16 residues. Per the germline V gene, CDR1 is KGHDR and CDR2 is SFDVKD. The CDR3 DNA reads as TGTGCCACCAGTGATTTGCGGCGGACTGGGAAGAATGAGCAGTTCTTC. This encodes CATSDLRRTGKNEQFF.

This clonotype was counted between two and nine times. The chain employs TRBV5-1 and TRBJ1-1, with 7 nucleotides matching TRBD1. The CDR3 covers 13 residues. V gave up 5 bases and J gave up 2 bases; unmatched junction bases: 3. Germline CDR1 SGHRS, CDR2 YFSETQ. CDR3 region: CASRGDSNTEAFF. In DNA form, the CDR3 reads TGCGCCAGCAGAGGGGACAGCAACACTGAAGCTTTCTTT.

The gene calls are TRBV6-4 and TRBJ1-1; D unresolved. Germline assignment: CDR1 MRHNA and CDR2 SNTAGT. CDR3 length: 15 residues. The V and J ends lost 5 bases and 0 bases respectively, with 13 bases between them. CDR3 loop: CASSPRREMNTEAFF. The CDR3 DNA reads TGTGCCAGCAGTCCCCGACGTGAGATGAACACTGAAGCTTTCTTT.

V and J are TRBV20-1 and TRBJ2-7, with 7 positions matching TRBD2. Per the germline V gene, CDR1 is DFQATT and CDR2 is SNEGSKA (reference sequence). J lost 2 bases, V lost 1 base, and 8 bases had no gene match. The CDR3 loop spans 15 amino acids. The CDR3 DNA reads TGCAGTGCTAGAGGGGGAGGGCGGCTACCCTACGAGCAGTACTTC. Its protein product is CSARGGGRLPYEQYF.

The V gene is TRBV24-1, the J gene TRBJ2-1, with TRBD2 identical over 10 bases. Per germline, CDR1 KGHDR and CDR2 SFDVKD. The CDR3 is 16 residues long. Trimming at V came to 3 bases and at J to 2 bases, leaving 3 bases not matched to a gene. The DNA for the CDR3 is TGTGCCACCAGTGATAAAGCGGGAGGGCCCTACAATGAGCAGTTCTTC. It encodes CATSDKAGGPYNEQFF.

The chain links TRBV6-2 or TRBV6-3 to TRBJ2-5; D is perhaps TRBD2 (5 bases). Trimming removed 6 bases at V and 5 bases at J, with 16 bases between. This CDR3 comprises 14 residues. Per the germline V gene, CDR1 is MNHEY and CDR2 is SVGEGT. The CDR3 nucleotides read TGTGCCAGCAGACTCGTGGGGAGTTGGGAGACCCAGTACTTC. Translated, it gives CASRLVGSWETQYF.

The chain uses TRBV6-1 and TRBJ2-4; 10 positions match TRBD1. This CDR3 is built from 15 residues. Germline V gives CDR1 MNHNS, CDR2 SASEGT. V trimming: 4 bases; J trimming: 7 bases; junction bases outside the gene matches: 7. DNA of the CDR3: TGTGCCAGCAGTGGACGACAGGGGGCCTTTAACATTCAGTACTTC. It specifies CASSGRQGAFNIQYF.

The genes are TRBV6-5 and TRBJ2-3, with no clear D. Per the germline V gene, CDR1 is MNHEY and CDR2 is SVGAGI. Trimming cost V 0 bases and J 0 bases, with 4 bases left between them. The CDR3 sequence is 14 residues long. The CDR3 protein is CASSYSKSTDTQYF. The CDR3 DNA reads TGTGCCAGCAGTTACTCTAAAAGCACAGATACGCAGTATTTT.

This clonotype was counted a few times. V gene TRBV10-1 combines with J gene TRBJ1-1; D is uncertain. The germline gives CDR1 WNHNN, CDR2 SYGVQD (reference sequence). The V and J ends lost 4 bases and 4 bases respectively, with 19 bases between them. CDR3 length: 16 amino acids. DNA of the CDR3: TGCGCCAGCAGTGCCTCGACTGTTTGGGCGAGCACTGAAGCTTTCTTT. Its translation: CASSASTVWASTEAFF.

This rearrangement joins TRBV2 to TRBJ2-3, with 9 bases identical to TRBD2. The CDR3 runs 15 residues. Germline CDR1 and CDR2: SNHLY and FYNNEI. J lost 5 bases, V lost 0 bases, and 3 bases had no gene match. The CDR3 bases are TGTGCCAGCAGTGAAGCTAGCGGGGGTGTAGATACGCAGTATTTT. This translates into CASSEASGGVDTQYF.

The chain employs TRBV15 and TRBJ2-5, with D uncertain. The V end was cut by 6 bases, the J end by 3 bases, with 11 bases between. The CDR3 sequence is 13 residues long. CDR1 is LNHNV, CDR2 YYDKDF, per germline (reference sequence). The CDR3 DNA is TGTGCCACCAGATTACGACAAGAAGAGACCCAGTACTTC. It is translated as CATRLRQEETQYF.

The chain combines TRBV29-1 with TRBJ1-4, with 9 bases that match TRBD1. The CDR3 contains 14 residues. Germline V gene data show CDR1 as SQVTM and CDR2 as ANQGSEA. Unmatched junction bases numbered 10, after V lost 6 bases and J lost 8 bases. The chain's CDR3 is CSVDTGGAREKLFF. The CDR3 bases are TGCAGCGTGGACACAGGGGGCGCGAGGGAAAAACTGTTTTTT.